Following are 23 T cell receptor beta chains from one sample sequenced in a study of T cell responses to AZD1222 COVID-19 vaccine. Data came from immunoSEQ multiplex PCR; TCRdb stores just in-frame clones and leaves some out. The sample includes more than 50,000 clones, about 87% of them seen just once. The input for sequencing was peripheral blood, taken on day 0 of AZD1222 vaccination. Receptors were obtained from an adult in good health.

The chain links TRBV11-2 to TRBJ1-1; D might be TRBD1 (6 bases). V shed 6 bases and J shed 3 bases, with 17 bases lying between them. Per the germline V gene, CDR1 is SGHAT and CDR2 is FQNNGV. CDR3 size: 15 residues. The CDR3 region is CASRGIGGIDTEAFF. The CDR3 DNA is TGTGCCAGCAGGGGGATAGGGGGAATCGACACTGAAGCTTTCTTT.

This chain uses TRBV29-1 with TRBJ1-4; weak D call: TRBD1 (5 bases). Between the trimmed V and J ends, which lost 4 bases and 7 bases, there was a span of 13 bases. This CDR3 region has 13 residues. Germline CDR1 is SQVTM and CDR2 is ANQGSEA. CDR3 sequence (DNA): TGCAGCGTTGCAAGGGGTCCGAGTGAAAAACTGTTTTTT. It encodes CSVARGPSEKLFF.

This chain uses TRBV19 with TRBJ2-4; D unresolved. V shed 9 bases and J shed 4 bases, with 16 bases lying between them. The V gene's germline CDR1 is LNHDA and CDR2 SQIVND (reference sequence). The CDR3 contains 14 residues. The CDR3 DNA is TGTGCCAGCCACGTCTCGGGTGGAAAAAACATTCAGTACTTC. Protein: CASHVSGGKNIQYF.

The chain recombines TRBV5-1 with TRBJ1-3; D is possibly TRBD1 (5 bases). CDR1 is SGHRS, CDR2 YFSETQ, per germline. V was pared by 9 bases and J by 2 bases, with 12 bases between. The CDR3 spans 13 residues. CDR3 region: CATSQGAGNTIYF. As DNA, the CDR3 is TGCGCCACGAGTCAGGGAGCTGGAAACACCATATATTTT.

The chain employs TRBV5-4 and TRBJ1-2; TRBD1 matches at 9 bases. The J segment lost 4 bases and the V segment lost 3 bases, leaving 7 bases of the junction unmatched. Germline V CDR1 and CDR2: SGHNT, YYREEE (reference sequence). This CDR3 comprises 15 residues. The CDR3 DNA sequence: TGTGCCAGCAGCTCCGGACAGGGGACACTCTATGGCTACACCTTC. This codes for CASSSGQGTLYGYTF.

The chain employs TRBV3-1 (or the pseudogene TRBV3-2) and TRBJ1-2; 7 positions agree with TRBD1. The CDR3 has 14 residues. Germline CDR1 is LGHDT and CDR2 is YNNKEL (reference sequence). After removal of 2 bases from V and 3 bases from J, the junction contained 3 bases not matched to a gene. The CDR3 loop reads CASSQQGGDYGYTF. CDR3 bases: TGTGCCAGCAGCCAACAGGGGGGTGACTATGGCTACACCTTC.

There are a few counts of this clone. The chain uses TRBV7-2 and TRBJ1-1, with 7 nucleotides matching TRBD1. The CDR3 length is 14 residues. Per germline, CDR1 SGHTA and CDR2 FQGNSA. Trimming removed 6 bases from V and 5 bases from J; junction bases left unmatched: 9. The CDR3 bases are TGTGCCAGCAGTTCTCCAGGGGGACGTACTGAAGCTTTCTTT. This encodes CASSSPGGRTEAFF.

The chain carries TRBV5-4 and TRBJ1-2, with TRBD1 matching over 10 bases. Germline-derived CDR1 and CDR2 are SGHNT and YYREEE (reference sequence). The CDR3 has 15 amino acids. V lost 4 bases and J lost 5; bases outside the gene matches: 8. CDR3 residues: CASSPGVGQGYGYTF. DNA for the CDR3: TGTGCCAGCAGCCCCGGTGTGGGACAGGGGTATGGCTACACCTTC.

The rearrangement joins TRBV6-5 to TRBJ1-1; D gene uncertain. Trimming removed 5 bases at V and 3 bases at J, with 10 bases between. Germline loops: CDR1 MNHEY, CDR2 SVGAGI. This CDR3 contains 13 residues. DNA of the CDR3: TGTGCCAGCAGTCTCACACATTACACTGAAGCTTTCTTT. This translates into CASSLTHYTEAFF.

The chain links TRBV7-9 to TRBJ1-1; 8 positions match TRBD1. The CDR3 consists of 15 residues. V was clipped by 0 bases and J by 1 base; unmatched bases: 1. Germline lookup yields CDR1 SEHNR and CDR2 FQNEAQ (reference sequence). The CDR3 loop reads CASSLADRANTEAFF. CDR3 in DNA: TGTGCCAGCAGCTTAGCGGACAGGGCGAACACTGAAGCTTTCTTT.

The chain recombines TRBV7-9 with TRBJ2-3; 9 nucleotides align to TRBD2. Germline CDR1 SEHNR, CDR2 FQNEAQ (reference sequence). The J segment lost 4 bases and the V segment lost 8 bases, leaving 10 bases of the junction unmatched. This CDR3 has 15 amino acids. CDR3 in amino acids: CASVESGGFPDTQYF. In nucleotides, the CDR3 is TGTGCCAGCGTAGAAAGCGGGGGGTTCCCAGATACGCAGTATTTT.

This clone was picked up one time. This chain uses TRBV9 with TRBJ1-3, with D possibly TRBD1 on 5 matching bases. Germline V gene data show CDR1 as SGDLS and CDR2 as YYNGEE. V lost 4 bases and J lost 5, with 13 bases in between. This CDR3 has 14 residues. The CDR3 protein is CASSPQRGRNTIYF. CDR3 bases: TGTGCCAGCAGCCCCCAGAGGGGTAGAAACACCATATATTTT.

The chain has TRBV19 and TRBJ1-5; maybe TRBD1 (5 bases). The CDR3 contains 15 residues. Trimming took off 7 bases at V and 3 bases at J, with 16 bases between the two ends. CDR1 LNHDA and CDR2 SQIVND come from the germline V gene (reference sequence). CDR3 sequence reads: CASTAFGGVNQPQHF. The DNA for the CDR3 is TGTGCCAGTACCGCCTTCGGAGGGGTCAATCAGCCCCAGCATTTT.

There are a few counts of this clone. This chain joins TRBV27 and TRBJ1-2, with D maybe TRBD1 (6 bases). V dropped 0 bases and J dropped 1 base, with 12 bases sitting between them. The length of the CDR3 is 16 residues. Germline V lookup: CDR1 MNHEY, CDR2 SMNVEV (reference sequence). CDR3 residues: CASSLSRQDGNYGYTF. The DNA of the CDR3 is TGTGCCAGCAGTTTATCGCGACAGGACGGTAACTATGGCTACACCTTC.

This clone was detected only a few times. V is TRBV6-5 and J is TRBJ1-1; unclear D gene. The germline V gene has CDR1 MNHEY and CDR2 SVGAGI. The CDR3 is 16 residues long. V was cut by 2 bases and J by 0 bases, with 13 bases left in between. The chain's CDR3 is CASSYNPVGMNTEAFF. In nucleotides, the CDR3 is TGTGCCAGCAGTTACAATCCCGTGGGAATGAACACTGAAGCTTTCTTT.

The chain joins TRBV3-1 (or the pseudogene TRBV3-2) to TRBJ2-7; D is unclear. The germline gives CDR1 LGHDT, CDR2 YNNKEL (reference sequence). Trimming cost V 3 bases and J 6 bases, with 12 bases left between them. This CDR3 contains 13 residues. CDR3 coding DNA: TGTGCCAGCAGCCAGAAAGGGTACGGCGAGCAGTACTTC. Translated, it gives CASSQKGYGEQYF.

This clone has only one observation. The CDR3 nucleotides are TGTGCCATCAGCGGAGCGGCCACCACCGCCTACGAGCAGTACTTC. Translation: CAISGAATTAYEQYF. The gene calls are TRBV10-3 and TRBJ2-7; a weak D match, TRBD2 (5 bases). Germline CDR1 and CDR2: ENHRY and SYGVKD. Trimming stripped 6 bases from V and 2 bases from J, with 17 bases between. This CDR3 has 15 amino acids.

The rearrangement links TRBV6-5 to TRBJ1-5, with unresolved D. In germline, CDR1 is MNHEY, CDR2 SVGAGI. CDR3 length equals 13 residues. The V end lost 6 bases, the J end lost 2 bases, and 8 bases lay between the germline ends. The DNA for the CDR3 is TGTGCCAGCAGGGTAAGGGGCAATCAGCCCCAGCATTTT. Its protein is CASRVRGNQPQHF.

The rearrangement links TRBV6-5 to TRBJ2-2, with TRBD1 matching 8 bases. The CDR3 is 13 residues long. V lost 8 bases to trimming and J lost 4 bases; unmatched junction nucleotides: 3. Per germline, CDR1 MNHEY and CDR2 SVGAGI. CDR3 in amino acids: CASQDRVTGELFF. CDR3 sequence (DNA): TGTGCCAGCCAGGACAGGGTCACCGGGGAGCTGTTTTTT.

V is TRBV2 and J is TRBJ2-3, with 7 nucleotides matching TRBD2. CDR1 and CDR2 from the germline V gene are SNHLY and FYNNEI. The ends lost 5 bases at V and 3 bases at J; junction bases unmatched: 8. The CDR3 is 15 residues long. The CDR3 here is CASSRRGGATDTQYF. CDR3 bases: TGTGCCAGCAGTCGAAGGGGAGGGGCGACAGATACGCAGTATTTT.

This rearrangement joins TRBV5-4 to TRBJ1-2, with 8 positions matching TRBD1. This CDR3 spans 16 amino acids. V was clipped by 3 bases and J by 2 bases; unmatched bases: 9. CDR1 SGHNT and CDR2 YYREEE come from the germline V gene (reference sequence). CDR3 coding DNA: TGTGCCAGCAGCTGGGGAACAGGGGGGAAAAACTATGGCTACACCTTC. This translates into CASSWGTGGKNYGYTF.

The chain recombines TRBV5-1 with TRBJ2-2; weak D call: TRBD2 (5 bases). V was clipped by 0 bases and J by 6 bases, with 12 bases between them. This CDR3 is 15 amino acids long. Germline-derived CDR1 and CDR2 are SGHRS and YFSETQ. DNA for the CDR3: TGCGCCAGCAGCTTGGTAACATCGAGGGCCGGGGAGCTGTTTTTT. It specifies CASSLVTSRAGELFF.

The chain uses TRBV6-2 or TRBV6-3 and TRBJ2-1, with 10 bases matching TRBD2. The length of the CDR3 is 16 residues. Germline lookup yields CDR1 MNHEY and CDR2 SVGEGT. V dropped 0 bases and J dropped 6; count of bases not matched to a gene: 5. The CDR3 loop reads CASSYSILAGFNEQFF. For the CDR3, the DNA is TGTGCCAGCAGTTACTCGATACTAGCGGGGTTCAATGAGCAGTTCTTC.